This passage covers 5 T cell receptor beta chains from one sample sequenced in a study of CD8+ T cells in alopecia areata. Sequencing relied on a cDNA template that was reverse transcribed from extracted RNA. The protocol was immunoSEQ multiplex PCR, while the TCRdb copy is restricted to in-frame clones and leaves out a portion. The sample has 150,000 to 200,000 clones; about 70% are singletons. The starting material was CD8+ T cells sorted from blood, obtained at week 0. The receptors were gathered from a human donor with alopecia areata.

V and J are TRBV30 and TRBJ2-1; a weak D match, TRBD1 (7 bases). V was clipped by 2 bases and J by 4 bases, with 33 bases between them. Germline values: CDR1 GTSNPN, CDR2 SVGIG (reference sequence). The CDR3 length is 21 residues. CDR3 in DNA: TGTGCCTGGAGTCCACCCCCCGGGACAGCTTCTTCTACCGGGGGTTACAATGAGCAGTTCTTC. Amino acid sequence: CAWSPPPGTASSTGGYNEQFF.

This chain connects TRBV11-2 to TRBJ2-5; 11 bases are shared with TRBD1. CDR1 SGHAT and CDR2 FQNNGV come from the germline V gene. This CDR3 region has 16 residues. The J segment lost 2 bases and the V segment lost 4 bases, leaving 6 bases of the junction unmatched. The DNA for the CDR3 is TGTGCCAGCAGCTCACCCGGGACAGGGGGTCAAGAGACCCAGTACTTC. Its translation: CASSSPGTGGQETQYF.

This clone was seen more than once but under ten times. The chain recombines TRBV29-1 with TRBJ1-1; 8 bases map to TRBD1. The CDR3 has 20 amino acids. Germline loops: CDR1 SQVTM, CDR2 ANQGSEA. V lost 5 bases, J lost 10 bases, and 33 bases stayed unmatched. CDR3 nucleotides: TGCAGCGTTCTCGGGTTGGACAGGGCTATTTCTCTCCTCGACTCCTGGGGAGCTTTCTTT. As protein: CSVLGLDRAISLLDSWGAFF.

V is TRBV4-1 and J is TRBJ2-7, with 7 bases lining up with TRBD2. Germline CDR1 and CDR2: MGHRA and YSYEKL. There are 15 residues in the CDR3. With V trimmed by 0 bases and J by 2 bases, 4 bases remained unmatched. CDR3 in amino acids: CASSQDWGGAYEQYF. The CDR3 DNA sequence: TGCGCCAGCAGCCAAGATTGGGGAGGGGCCTACGAGCAGTACTTC.

The rearrangement joins TRBV10-3 to TRBJ1-5; D unresolved. Germline CDR1 ENHRY, CDR2 SYGVKD. This CDR3 is 13 amino acids long. The ends were cut back, 8 bases at V and 0 bases at J, with 8 bases in the middle. The CDR3 spells CAIRTDSNQPQHF. The CDR3 nucleotides read TGTGCCATCCGAACTGATAGCAATCAGCCCCAGCATTTT.